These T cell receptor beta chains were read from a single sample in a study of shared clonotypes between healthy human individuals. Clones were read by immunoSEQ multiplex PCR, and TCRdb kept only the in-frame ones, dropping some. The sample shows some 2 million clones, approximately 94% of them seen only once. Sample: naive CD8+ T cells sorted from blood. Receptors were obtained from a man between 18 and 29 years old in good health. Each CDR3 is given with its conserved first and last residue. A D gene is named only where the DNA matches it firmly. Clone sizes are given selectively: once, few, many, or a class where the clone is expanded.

CDR3 protein: CASSLGGGGSLPLHF
CDR3 DNA: TGTGCCAGCAGCTTGGGGGGAGGGGGCAGTTTACCCCTCCACTTT
D gene: TRBD1
V gene: TRBV5-6
clone size: .
J gene: TRBJ1-6

CDR3 protein: CASSLSEGEWTYEQYF
CDR3 DNA: TGTGCCAGCAGTTTATCGGAAGGGGAGTGGACCTACGAGCAGTACTTC
D gene: .
V gene: TRBV27
clone size: .
J gene: TRBJ2-7

CDR3 protein: CASSSTKGQGNEKLFF
CDR3 DNA: TGCGCCAGCAGCTCCACAAAGGGACAGGGTAATGAAAAACTGTTTTTT
D gene: TRBD1
V gene: TRBV4-1
clone size: .
J gene: TRBJ1-4

CDR3 protein: CAGSSLYGYTF
CDR3 DNA: TGCGCCGGCAGCTCCCTCTATGGCTACACCTTC
D gene: .
V gene: TRBV4-1
clone size: .
J gene: TRBJ1-2

CDR3 protein: CASSLQGAQTQYF
CDR3 DNA: TGTGCCAGCAGCTTGCAGGGGGCGCAGACCCAGTACTTC
D gene: TRBD1
V gene: TRBV5-6
clone size: .
J gene: TRBJ2-5

CDR3 protein: CASSYREGKTEAFF
CDR3 DNA: TGTGCCAGCAGTTACCGAGAGGGGAAGACTGAAGCTTTCTTT
D gene: .
V gene: TRBV6-5
clone size: .
J gene: TRBJ1-1

CDR3 protein: CASRYRVNTEAFF
CDR3 DNA: TGTGCCAGCAGGTACAGGGTGAACACTGAAGCTTTCTTT
D gene: .
V gene: TRBV13
clone size: .
J gene: TRBJ1-1

CDR3 protein: CTSSPRETRLSSTDTQYF
CDR3 DNA: TGCACCAGCAGCCCCCGAGAGACTAGACTATCTAGCACAGATACGCAGTATTTT
D gene: .
V gene: TRBV1
clone size: .
J gene: TRBJ2-3

CDR3 protein: CASTLSSDEKLFF
CDR3 DNA: TGTGCCAGCACCCTCTCCTCTGATGAAAAACTGTTTTTT
D gene: .
V gene: TRBV7-9
clone size: .
J gene: TRBJ1-4

CDR3 protein: CASSLSGGAADTQYF
CDR3 DNA: TGTGCCAGCAGCTTAAGCGGGGGGGCCGCAGATACGCAGTATTTT
D gene: TRBD2
V gene: TRBV13
clone size: .
J gene: TRBJ2-3

CDR3 protein: CASRAERWNEQFF
CDR3 DNA: TGCGCCAGCAGGGCGGAGAGATGGAATGAGCAGTTCTTC
D gene: .
V gene: TRBV5-1
clone size: .
J gene: TRBJ2-1

CDR3 protein: CASSPGDGELFF
CDR3 DNA: TGTGCCAGCAGCCCCGGTGATGGGGAGCTGTTTTTT
D gene: .
V gene: TRBV16
clone size: .
J gene: TRBJ2-2

CDR3 protein: CASSGGTGGSYEQYF
CDR3 DNA: TGTGCCAGCAGTGGAGGGACAGGGGGTTCCTACGAGCAGTACTTC
D gene: TRBD1
V gene: TRBV6-6
clone size: .
J gene: TRBJ2-7

CDR3 protein: CASSDTWGQYNSPLHF
CDR3 DNA: TGTGCCAGCAGCGATACTTGGGGACAGTATAATTCACCCCTCCACTTT
D gene: TRBD1
V gene: TRBV9
clone size: .
J gene: TRBJ1-6

CDR3 protein: CASSGPGGQGTGELFF
CDR3 DNA: TGTGCCAGCTCCGGACCGGGGGGCCAGGGAACCGGGGAGCTGTTTTTT
D gene: .
V gene: TRBV2
clone size: .
J gene: TRBJ2-2

CDR3 protein: CASSVRDQAYEQYF
CDR3 DNA: TGTGCCAGCAGCGTTCGGGACCAAGCCTACGAGCAGTACTTC
D gene: .
V gene: TRBV2
clone size: .
J gene: TRBJ2-7

CDR3 protein: CSVEDRGVQYGYTF
CDR3 DNA: TGCAGCGTTGAAGATCGCGGGGTTCAATATGGCTACACCTTC
D gene: .
V gene: TRBV29-1
clone size: .
J gene: TRBJ1-2

CDR3 protein: CASSPGPVEQYF
CDR3 DNA: TGTGCCAGCAGCCCGGGACCCGTCGAGCAGTACTTC
D gene: .
V gene: TRBV7-9
clone size: .
J gene: TRBJ2-7

CDR3 protein: CASSPDRVGALYEQYF
CDR3 DNA: TGTGCCAGCAGCCCCGACAGGGTTGGGGCTCTCTACGAGCAGTACTTC
D gene: TRBD1
V gene: TRBV11-2
clone size: .
J gene: TRBJ2-7

CDR3 protein: CASSQLRGAYEQYF
CDR3 DNA: TGCGCCAGCAGCCAATTGCGGGGTGCTTACGAGCAGTACTTC
D gene: .
V gene: TRBV4-1
clone size: .
J gene: TRBJ2-7

CDR3 protein: CASSEPGTGDDEQYF
CDR3 DNA: TGTGCCAGCAGCGAACCCGGGACAGGGGATGACGAGCAGTACTTC
D gene: TRBD1
V gene: TRBV5-4
clone size: .
J gene: TRBJ2-7

CDR3 protein: CASSNGGTNTEAFF
CDR3 DNA: TGTGCCAGCAGTAATGGTGGTACGAACACTGAAGCTTTCTTT
D gene: .
V gene: TRBV6-5
clone size: .
J gene: TRBJ1-1

CDR3 protein: CSVTDSSYEQYF
CDR3 DNA: TGCAGCGTCACAGATAGCTCCTACGAGCAGTACTTC
D gene: .
V gene: TRBV29-1
clone size: .
J gene: TRBJ2-7

CDR3 protein: CASSPEAGGANSPLHF
CDR3 DNA: TGTGCCAGCAGCCCCGAGGCGGGGGGTGCCAATTCACCCCTCCACTTT
D gene: .
V gene: TRBV5-6
clone size: .
J gene: TRBJ1-6

CDR3 protein: CASSHIIAGAAYNEQFF
CDR3 DNA: TGCGCCAGCAGCCATATTATAGCGGGGGCTGCCTACAATGAGCAGTTCTTC
D gene: TRBD2
V gene: TRBV4-1
clone size: once
J gene: TRBJ2-1

CDR3 protein: CASSFSVGTGLSEQYF
CDR3 DNA: TGTGCCAGCAGCTTTAGCGTCGGGACAGGGTTGAGCGAGCAGTACTTC
D gene: TRBD1
V gene: TRBV7-9
clone size: .
J gene: TRBJ2-7

CDR3 protein: CASSLNSYEQYF
CDR3 DNA: TGTGCCAGCAGCCTGAATTCCTACGAGCAGTACTTC
D gene: .
V gene: TRBV7-9
clone size: .
J gene: TRBJ2-7

CDR3 protein: CASSLVSVLQETQYF
CDR3 DNA: TGTGCCAGCAGCTTAGTTTCGGTTCTCCAAGAGACCCAGTACTTC
D gene: .
V gene: TRBV7-9
clone size: .
J gene: TRBJ2-5

CDR3 protein: CASSYPGAYEQYF
CDR3 DNA: TGTGCCAGCAGTTACCCAGGGGCCTACGAGCAGTACTTC
D gene: .
V gene: TRBV6-5
clone size: .
J gene: TRBJ2-7

CDR3 protein: CASSSPGQGVYEQYF
CDR3 DNA: TGCGCCAGCAGCTCCCCGGGACAGGGGGTTTACGAGCAGTACTTC
D gene: TRBD1
V gene: TRBV5-1
clone size: .
J gene: TRBJ2-7

CDR3 protein: CASSLPATSSYEQYF
CDR3 DNA: TGTGCCAGCAGTTTACCCGCGACCTCCTCCTACGAGCAGTACTTC
D gene: .
V gene: TRBV28
clone size: once
J gene: TRBJ2-7

CDR3 protein: CSALRAGELNTGELFF
CDR3 DNA: TGCAGCGCCCTAAGAGCGGGAGAGCTGAACACCGGGGAGCTGTTTTTT
D gene: TRBD2
V gene: TRBV29-1
clone size: .
J gene: TRBJ2-2

CDR3 protein: CASSPGTGTYNEQFF
CDR3 DNA: TGTGCCAGCAGTCCCGGGACGGGAACCTACAATGAGCAGTTCTTC
D gene: .
V gene: TRBV6-5
clone size: .
J gene: TRBJ2-1

CDR3 protein: CASSNLGTSGAAYEQYF
CDR3 DNA: TGTGCCAGCAGTAACCTAGGAACTAGCGGGGCCGCCTACGAGCAGTACTTC
D gene: TRBD2
V gene: TRBV27
clone size: .
J gene: TRBJ2-7

CDR3 protein: CASSQSGRGREKLFF
CDR3 DNA: TGCGCCAGCAGTCAATCTGGCCGGGGGCGGGAAAAACTGTTTTTT
D gene: .
V gene: TRBV23-1
clone size: .
J gene: TRBJ1-4

CDR3 protein: CASSENWIPYEQYF
CDR3 DNA: TGTGCCAGCAGTGAAAACTGGATTCCCTACGAGCAGTACTTC
D gene: .
V gene: TRBV6-1
clone size: once
J gene: TRBJ2-7

CDR3 protein: CASALAGGTDTQYF
CDR3 DNA: TGTGCCAGCGCGTTAGCGGGGGGGACAGATACGCAGTATTTT
D gene: TRBD2
V gene: TRBV13
clone size: once
J gene: TRBJ2-3

CDR3 protein: CASSYGYGYTF
CDR3 DNA: TGTGCCAGCAGTTACGGTTATGGCTACACCTTC
D gene: .
V gene: TRBV27
clone size: .
J gene: TRBJ1-2

CDR3 protein: CASSLAKGLAPAFRETQYF
CDR3 DNA: TGTGCCAGCAGCTTAGCAAAAGGACTAGCGCCTGCGTTCCGGGAGACCCAGTACTTC
D gene: TRBD2
V gene: TRBV7-9
clone size: .
J gene: TRBJ2-5

CDR3 protein: CASSKGTRGDGNEQFF
CDR3 DNA: TGTGCCAGCAGCAAAGGGACTAGGGGGGATGGGAATGAGCAGTTCTTC
D gene: .
V gene: TRBV21-1
clone size: .
J gene: TRBJ2-1

CDR3 protein: CASRPGQGLVYEQYF
CDR3 DNA: TGTGCCAGCAGACCGGGACAGGGGTTGGTCTACGAGCAGTACTTC
D gene: TRBD1
V gene: TRBV6-5
clone size: .
J gene: TRBJ2-7

CDR3 protein: CASGLNEQYF
CDR3 DNA: TGTGCCAGCGGGCTCAACGAGCAGTACTTC
D gene: .
V gene: TRBV25-1
clone size: .
J gene: TRBJ2-7

CDR3 protein: CASSFRTDYNEQFF
CDR3 DNA: TGTGCCAGCAGCTTCCGGACTGACTACAATGAGCAGTTCTTC
D gene: .
V gene: TRBV7-9
clone size: .
J gene: TRBJ2-1

CDR3 protein: CASSEATGGSTGEQYF
CDR3 DNA: TGTGCCAGCAGTGAAGCTACAGGGGGCTCGACGGGAGAGCAGTACTTC
D gene: TRBD1
V gene: TRBV6-1
clone size: .
J gene: TRBJ2-7

CDR3 protein: CSVEERDRASYEQYF
CDR3 DNA: TGCAGCGTTGAAGAACGGGACAGAGCCTCCTACGAGCAGTACTTC
D gene: TRBD1
V gene: TRBV29-1
clone size: .
J gene: TRBJ2-7